This T cell receptor beta chain was captured in a study of blood T cell repertoires in COVID-19. This clone was counted a single time. Using immunoSEQ multiplex PCR, the repertoire was profiled, and TCRdb retains in-frame clones only, with some absent. The sample lists just over 300,000 clones; about 90% were seen once. Seattle cases were enrolled at active infection and followed longitudinally. V shed 5 bases and J shed 5 bases, with 6 bases lying between them. CDR3 length: 11 residues. The rearrangement links TRBV12-3 or TRBV12-4 to TRBJ1-1, with D possibly being TRBD1 (5 bases). The source material was peripheral blood. This TCR was recovered from a woman aged 30 to 39 with COVID-19, enrolled during active disease. CDR3 DNA: TGTGCCAGCAGTCGGGGGACTGAAGCTTTCTTT. Protein: CASSRGTEAFF.